The T cell receptor beta chain described here comes from a study of blood T cell repertoires in COVID-19. Overall study: Samples came from the United States, Italy and Spain, spanning acute and convalescent COVID-19. Sources were T cells, B-cell-depleted T cells, or PBMCs; the material itself was cDNA or gDNA.

The CDR3 contains 15 residues. Trimming removed 3 bases at V and 4 bases at J, with 15 bases between. Germline V gene data show CDR1 as LGHDT and CDR2 as YNNKEL (reference sequence). In the source study's methods: Using reference gene primer amplification, nucleated cell counts were estimated. Method: immunoSEQ multiplex PCR; TCRdb's copy keeps in-frame clones and lacks some. Clone size and V and J calls were adopted from that table, with D and trimming inferred from the DNA. Counted here are approximately 170,000 clones, around 83% occurring once; the ten biggest clones make up around 8%. Sequencing was done on a sample of peripheral blood. The sequence was obtained from a woman aged 70 to 79 with COVID-19, enrolled during active disease. This chain connects TRBV3-1 (or the pseudogene TRBV3-2) to TRBJ2-5, with D possibly TRBD2 on 5 matching bases. CDR3 region: CASSQQPGWGETQYF. Written as DNA, the CDR3 is TGTGCCAGCAGCCAGCAGCCGGGGTGGGGAGAGACCCAGTACTTC.